These 20 T cell receptor beta chains were sequenced from one sample in a study of blood T cell repertoires in COVID-19. The table came from immunoSEQ multiplex PCR; TCRdb's copy has only in-frame clones and leaves some out. This table holds tens of thousands of clones, roughly 86% found once. Source material: peripheral blood. The receptor source for this set is a human donor in a cohort sampled during active COVID-19.

The V and J genes are TRBV27 and TRBJ2-5, with unresolved D. This CDR3 has 14 amino acids. V gave up 1 base and J gave up 1 base, with 7 bases separating them. CDR1 MNHEY and CDR2 SMNVEV come from the germline V gene (reference sequence). In DNA, the CDR3 is TGTGCCAGCAGTTTATTTTACAGCCAAGAGACCCAGTACTTC. This translates into CASSLFYSQETQYF.

This chain uses TRBV18 with TRBJ1-2, with unresolved D. V lost 3 bases and J lost 6, with 17 bases in between. Germline V gene sequence: CDR1 KGHSH, CDR2 LQKENI. CDR3 length equals 15 residues. The CDR3 DNA reads as TGTGCCAGCTCACCGTTGTCGGAGGGCGCGGATGGCTACACCTTC. Its translation: CASSPLSEGADGYTF.

The V call is TRBV15, the J call TRBJ2-2, with TRBD1 identical over 9 bases. The V and J ends lost 1 base and 7 bases, in that order; junction bases with no gene match: 4. The CDR3 runs 15 residues. Looked up from germline, CDR1 is LNHNV and CDR2 is YYDKDF (reference sequence). The CDR3 bases are TGTGCCACCAGCAGAGCCGACAGGGGGGACGGGGAGCTGTTTTTT. Translating gives CATSRADRGDGELFF.

This chain uses TRBV20-1 with TRBJ2-7; the D is unclear. This CDR3 contains 13 residues. V was cut by 3 bases and J by 7 bases, with 16 bases left in between. Germline assignment: CDR1 DFQATT and CDR2 SNEGSKA (reference sequence). CDR3 sequence reads: CSASGQVVGEQYF. The CDR3 nucleotides are TGCAGTGCTAGTGGTCAGGTCGTTGGGGAGCAGTACTTC.

The sample holds a few counts of this clone. V usage is TRBV11-1 and J usage is TRBJ2-7; D perhaps matches TRBD2 (5 bases). The germline V and J ends were trimmed by 0 bases and 9 bases, with 6 bases remaining between them. The germline CDR1 and CDR2 sequences are SGHAT and FQDESV (reference sequence). The CDR3 is 11 amino acids. The CDR3 loop is CASSLAGRQYF. In DNA, the CDR3 is TGTGCCAGCAGCTTAGCGGGGAGGCAGTACTTC.

The CDR3 loop reads CASSPTWNTEAFF. CDR3 nucleotide sequence: TGTGCCAGCAGCCCAACTTGGAACACTGAAGCTTTCTTT. V is TRBV7-9 and J is TRBJ1-1, with unresolved D. With 5 bases removed from V and 1 base from J, the gap between germline ends came to 8 bases. Germline V gene sequence: CDR1 SEHNR, CDR2 FQNEAQ (reference sequence). This CDR3 region has 13 residues.

CDR3 protein: CASSAPGTRSYEQYF. In DNA, the CDR3 is TGTGCCAGCAGTGCCCCCGGGACACGATCCTACGAGCAGTACTTC. The rearrangement joins TRBV28 to TRBJ2-7; the D gene is possibly TRBD1 (6 bases). The CDR3 spans 15 residues. V was clipped by 5 bases and J by 1 base, with 15 bases between them. Germline values: CDR1 MDHEN, CDR2 SYDVKM.

The chain recombines TRBV28 with TRBJ2-1; tentatively, D is TRBD1 (6 bases). V was trimmed by 4 bases and J by 5 bases, leaving 18 bases between them. This CDR3 region has 16 residues. Germline values: CDR1 MDHEN, CDR2 SYDVKM. The CDR3, as DNA: TGTGCCAGCAGTTCGACAGGTTTCGGTCTGGACAATGAGCAGTTCTTC. This gives the protein CASSSTGFGLDNEQFF.

CDR3 in amino acids: CASSDSRRPTNYGYTF. The CDR3 region has the DNA TGTGCCAGCAGTGACTCCCGCAGGCCTACTAACTATGGCTACACCTTC. The chain couples TRBV6-4 to TRBJ1-2; D remains ambiguous. Trimming left V 0 bases short and J 0 bases short, with 11 bases between. Per the germline V gene, CDR1 is MRHNA and CDR2 is SNTAGT. The CDR3 sequence is 16 residues long.

This rearrangement joins TRBV7-2 to TRBJ2-5; D is ambiguous. Trimming removed 0 bases at V and 0 bases at J, with 8 bases between. Germline assignment: CDR1 SGHTA and CDR2 FQGNSA. The CDR3 sequence is 15 residues long. The CDR3 DNA reads as TGTGCCAGCAGCTTAGCGCTACAGTACCAAGAGACCCAGTACTTC. Its protein is CASSLALQYQETQYF.

The chain couples TRBV5-5 to TRBJ1-2; 7 nucleotides align to TRBD1. Germline-derived CDR1 and CDR2 are SGHKS and YYEKEE (reference sequence). The CDR3 is 15 amino acids. V dropped 4 bases and J dropped 4; count of bases not matched to a gene: 10. In nucleotides, the CDR3 is TGTGCCAGCAGCCTAACCTCACAGGGGCGCTATGGCTACACCTTC. This sequence encodes CASSLTSQGRYGYTF. Together with reference TRBV5-5 and TRBJ1-2, the CDR3 gives the full variable domain: DAGVTQSPTHLIKTRGQQVTLRCSPISGHKSVSWYQQVLGQGPQFIFQYYEKEERGRGNFPDRFSARQFPNYSSELNVNALLLGDSALYLCASSLTSQGRYGYTFGSGTRLTVV.

This rearrangement joins TRBV28 to TRBJ2-7, with D perhaps matching TRBD1 (5 bases). The CDR3 runs 12 residues. Trimming pared 1 base from V and 9 bases from J, leaving 10 bases between. Per germline, CDR1 MDHEN and CDR2 SYDVKM. As DNA, the CDR3 is TGTGCCAGCAGTTTATCCCCGCAGGGGCAGTACTTC. Translating gives CASSLSPQGQYF.

The chain couples TRBV10-2 to TRBJ2-7; maybe TRBD1 (5 bases). Germline V CDR1 and CDR2: WSHSY, SAAADI. The V gene lost 6 bases and the J gene lost 2 bases, with 17 bases spanning the gap. This CDR3 spans 15 amino acids. CDR3 DNA sequence: TGCGCCAGCAGCTACCCGCGTCAGGGCACCTACGAGCAGTACTTC. Protein sequence: CASSYPRQGTYEQYF.

The rearrangement uses TRBV5-4 and TRBJ2-7, with 8 nucleotides matching TRBD1. The junction had 8 bases not matched to a gene; V was cut back by 4 bases and J by 2 bases. Germline assignment: CDR1 SGHNT and CDR2 YYREEE (reference sequence). CDR3 size: 15 residues. The CDR3 DNA sequence: TGTGCCAGCAGCCCGGGACAGGACTCACCCTACGAGCAGTACTTC. It is translated as CASSPGQDSPYEQYF.

A remark on this clone: Within the sample, other DNA sequences also encode this same CDR3. This chain uses TRBV29-1 with TRBJ2-3, with D possibly being TRBD2 (5 bases). V was shortened by 5 bases and J by 1 base, with 7 bases between the two germline ends. The length of the CDR3 is 12 residues. The germline CDR1 and CDR2 sequences are SQVTM and ANQGSEA. The CDR3 reads CSVRTGTDTQYF. Here the CDR3 DNA reads TGCAGCGTTCGGACTGGCACAGATACGCAGTATTTT.

This chain uses TRBV3-1 (or the pseudogene TRBV3-2) with TRBJ2-3; TRBD2 is a possible D gene (5 bases). From germline, CDR1 is LGHDT and CDR2 YNNKEL (reference sequence). V lost 1 base and J 11 bases, leaving 16 bases between the germline ends. This CDR3 has 14 amino acids. The CDR3 region is CASSQGERLWGQYF. The CDR3 DNA follows: TGTGCCAGCAGCCAAGGGGAGCGACTGTGGGGGCAGTATTTT.

The rearrangement links TRBV7-8 to TRBJ2-5; a weak D match, TRBD1 (5 bases). Germline V lookup: CDR1 SGHVS, CDR2 FQNEAQ. Deletions cut 8 bases from V and 5 bases from J, with 18 bases between. The CDR3 contains 14 residues. The CDR3 loop is CASSHPKGVETQYF. CDR3 coding DNA: TGTGCCAGCTCTCATCCCAAAGGGGTTGAGACCCAGTACTTC.

The rearrangement uses TRBV19 and TRBJ1-5, with D perhaps TRBD1 (5 bases). V was cut by 5 bases and J by 3 bases, with 14 bases left in between. Germline CDR1 and CDR2: LNHDA and SQIVND (reference sequence). There are 15 residues in the CDR3. DNA of the CDR3: TGTGCCAGTAGTTTCGGGGGGACTCACAATCAGCCCCAGCATTTT. Translation gives CASSFGGTHNQPQHF.

The V call is TRBV7-6, the J call TRBJ2-7; 11 nucleotides line up with TRBD2. Unmatched junction bases numbered 5, after V lost 4 bases and J lost 3 bases. The CDR3 has 15 residues. Per germline, CDR1 SGHVS and CDR2 FNYEAQ. The CDR3 sequence is CASSSSLAGGYEQYF. CDR3 in DNA: TGTGCCAGCAGCTCGAGCCTAGCGGGGGGCTACGAGCAGTACTTC.

The chain couples TRBV6-4 to TRBJ2-3, with 11 bases that match TRBD2. V dropped 6 bases and J dropped 2; count of bases not matched to a gene: 7. Per the germline V gene, CDR1 is MRHNA and CDR2 is SNTAGT. The CDR3 totals 16 residues. The DNA for the CDR3 is TGTGCCAGCAGCCTCGTAGCGGGGGGGCCCACAGATACGCAGTATTTT. Protein sequence: CASSLVAGGPTDTQYF.